This T cell receptor beta chain was recorded in a study of cytomegalovirus exposure and HLA in healthy donors. The PCR used 60 Vbeta and 13 Jbeta primers. Using immunoSEQ multiplex PCR, the repertoire was profiled, and TCRdb retains in-frame clones only, with some absent. The sample includes about 140,000 clones, 55% to 80% of them seen just once. The CDR3 loop spans 14 amino acids. CDR1 and CDR2 from the germline V gene are SNHLY and FYNNEI. The germline V and J ends were trimmed by 2 bases and 7 bases, with 12 bases remaining between them. The rearrangement uses TRBV2 and TRBJ1-3; no clear D. The sequenced sample was PBMCs. The sequence came from a woman aged 40 to 55 in good health and CMV-seronegative. As DNA, the CDR3 is TGTGCCAGCAGTGAATCCAGGACTCGGAACACCATATATTTT. Its protein is CASSESRTRNTIYF.